What follows are 19 T cell receptor beta chains derived from one specimen sequenced in a study of T cells in Graves' hyperthyroidism and ophthalmopathy. TCR beta CDR3 region amplification was performed from RNA transcripts. With the HTBI primer set, the TCR CDR3 went through a first round of RT-PCR. TCRdb recomputed calls from the multiplex PCR reads with MiXCR, one row per CDR3 protein. The sample has around 700,000 distinct CDR3 sequences; roughly a sixth are singletons. The sequenced sample was blood. The receptors originated from a woman aged 50 to 65 with Graves' hyperthyroidism that later progressed to Graves' ophthalmopathy.

The chain links TRBV4-1 to TRBJ1-1; the D gene is possibly TRBD1 (5 bases). The CDR3 is made up of 15 amino acids. V lost 0 bases and J 4 bases, leaving 12 bases between the germline ends. In germline, CDR1 is MGHRA, CDR2 YSYEKL. The DNA of the CDR3 is TGCGCCAGCAGCCAAGATCTCTACGGGGGCACTGAAGCTTTCTTT. Amino acids: CASSQDLYGGTEAFF.

The rearrangement uses TRBV20-1 and TRBJ1-5, with D possibly being TRBD1 (5 bases). CDR1 and CDR2 from the germline V gene are DFQATT and SNEGSKA (reference sequence). The germline V and J ends were trimmed by 4 bases and 7 bases, with 14 bases remaining between them. The CDR3 runs 13 residues. The CDR3 is CSATGPQSQPQHF. CDR3 DNA: TGCAGTGCTACGGGGCCCCAAAGCCAGCCCCAGCATTTT.

V gene TRBV7-2 combines with J gene TRBJ1-2, with 10 bases that match TRBD1. Germline loops: CDR1 SGHTA, CDR2 FQGNSA. The trim removed 5 bases at V and 7 bases at J, leaving 13 bases unmatched. The CDR3 loop spans 16 amino acids. CDR3 sequence: CASSPHTRQGAAGYTF. The CDR3, as DNA: TGTGCCAGCAGCCCCCACACCAGACAGGGGGCGGCTGGCTACACCTTC.

This clonotype turned up a few times. The chain employs TRBV5-1 and TRBJ1-3; D is unresolved. V was pared by 2 bases and J by 2 bases, with 5 bases between. CDR1 is SGHRS, CDR2 YFSETQ, per germline. The CDR3 runs 13 residues. Here the CDR3 reads CASSFSAGNTIYF. The CDR3 DNA reads as TGCGCCAGCAGCTTCTCAGCTGGAAACACCATATATTTT.

This chain joins TRBV20-1 and TRBJ1-1, with D unclear. V was cut by 4 bases and J by 0 bases, with 9 bases left in between. In germline, CDR1 is DFQATT, CDR2 SNEGSKA (reference sequence). The CDR3 has 13 amino acids. CDR3 nucleotide sequence: TGCAGTGCTAAGAATCCCATGAACACTGAAGCTTTCTTT. Amino acid sequence: CSAKNPMNTEAFF.

This clonotype has a handful of counts. The V gene is TRBV15, the J gene TRBJ1-5; the D is unclear. V was pared by 1 base and J by 2 bases, with 15 bases between. Germline V gene sequence: CDR1 LNHNV, CDR2 YYDKDF (reference sequence). The CDR3 is 17 amino acids. CDR3: CATSRANARSGNQPQHF. CDR3 bases: TGTGCCACCAGCAGAGCCAACGCCCGCAGCGGCAATCAGCCCCAGCATTTT. Based on the CDR3 plus reference TRBV15 and TRBJ1-5, the full variable domain is DAMVIQNPRYQVTQFGKPVTLSCSQTLNHNVMYWYQQKSSQAPKLLFHYYDKDFNNEADTPDNFQSRRPNTSFCFLDIRSPGLGDTAMYLCATSRANARSGNQPQHFGDGTRLSIL.

A single count supports this clonotype. The chain is built from TRBV28 and TRBJ2-3, with D possibly being TRBD2 (6 bases). The V end lost 1 base, the J end lost 5 bases, and 13 bases lay between the germline ends. Germline lookup yields CDR1 MDHEN and CDR2 SYDVKM. The CDR3 covers 15 residues. The CDR3 nucleotides read TGTGCCAGCAGTTTATCCGGACACGGGGGAGATACGCAGTATTTT. It encodes CASSLSGHGGDTQYF.

The rearrangement uses TRBV18 and TRBJ2-7; 7 nucleotides match TRBD1. V lost 8 bases, J lost 1 base, and 8 bases stayed unmatched. The CDR3 is made up of 14 amino acids. CDR1 and CDR2 (germline): KGHSH, LQKENI. Here the CDR3 reads CASATGTASYEQYF. The CDR3 coding sequence is TGTGCCAGCGCAACCGGGACAGCATCCTACGAGCAGTACTTC. The variable domain in full, with the rest retrieved from reference TRBV18 and TRBJ2-7, is NAGVMQNPRHLVRRRGQEARLRCSPMKGHSHVYWYRQLPEEGLKFMVYLQKENIIDESGMPKERFSAEFPKEGPSILRIQQVVRGDSAAYFCASATGTASYEQYFGPGTRLTVT.

The V call is TRBV19, the J call TRBJ2-2, with 7 bases aligning to TRBD1. This CDR3 contains 15 residues. Per the germline V gene, CDR1 is LNHDA and CDR2 is SQIVND (reference sequence). V trimming: 6 bases; J trimming: 1 base; junction bases outside the gene matches: 5. The CDR3 nucleotides are TGTGCCAGTAGGATATACAGGGGGAACACCGGGGAGCTGTTTTTT. This translates into CASRIYRGNTGELFF.

V is TRBV10-2 and J is TRBJ1-1, with 7 positions matching TRBD1. Germline CDR1 WSHSY, CDR2 SAAADI. The CDR3 consists of 13 residues. Trimming took 5 bases from V and 4 from J; bases not matched to a gene: 4. The CDR3: CASSTGAGTEAFF. For the CDR3, the DNA is TGCGCCAGCAGTACAGGGGCAGGCACTGAAGCTTTCTTT.

The chain uses TRBV19 and TRBJ1-5, with 7 bases identical to TRBD1. The CDR3 sequence is 16 residues long. The junction had 12 bases not matched to a gene; V was cut back by 5 bases and J by 5 bases. The germline V gene has CDR1 LNHDA and CDR2 SQIVND (reference sequence). The CDR3 nucleotides read TGTGCCAGTAGTGTATTTCCGGGACAGAAATATCAGCCCCAGCATTTT. It codes for CASSVFPGQKYQPQHF.

In its sample, this clonotype was seen many times. The CDR3 sequence is CASSPELAGDNYGYTF. The CDR3 region has the DNA TGTGCCAGCTCACCGGAATTGGCAGGGGACAACTATGGCTACACCTTC. The chain is built from TRBV18 and TRBJ1-2; a possible D gene is TRBD1 (6 bases). This CDR3 region has 16 residues. V was shortened by 3 bases and J by 2 bases, with 16 bases between the two germline ends. The V gene's germline CDR1 is KGHSH and CDR2 LQKENI.

This clonotype was seen more than once but under ten times. The chain is built from TRBV2 and TRBJ2-7; 10 nucleotides line up with TRBD1. The CDR3 spans 14 residues. Trimming cost V 9 bases and J 4 bases; bases outside gene matches: 9. CDR1 is SNHLY, CDR2 FYNNEI, per germline. The CDR3 DNA is TGTGCCAGTGAGGAGGGACAGGGGTTATACGAGCAGTACTTC. Protein product: CASEEGQGLYEQYF.

This clonotype was seen repeatedly, ten times or more. This rearrangement joins TRBV30 to TRBJ1-4, with 9 bases aligning to TRBD1. Germline V gives CDR1 GTSNPN, CDR2 SVGIG (reference sequence). V dropped 2 bases and J dropped 5; count of bases not matched to a gene: 6. The CDR3 sequence is 15 residues long. The CDR3 protein is CAWSLGQGINEKLFF. In DNA, the CDR3 is TGTGCCTGGAGTTTAGGACAGGGGATAAATGAAAAACTGTTTTTT.

There are many counts of this clonotype. The chain combines TRBV25-1 with TRBJ1-3, with 9 positions matching TRBD1. V lost 8 bases and J lost 4; bases outside the gene matches: 24. Per germline, CDR1 MGHDK and CDR2 SYGVNS. The CDR3 is 20 residues long. CDR3 sequence (DNA): TGTGCCAGCGGTGGGGGATATTCCGGGACAGGGAAGTCTGGAGGAAACACCATATATTTT. This gives the protein CASGGGYSGTGKSGGNTIYF.

This clonotype was seen at least ten times. This chain joins TRBV11-2 and TRBJ2-5; D is undetermined. CDR1 and CDR2 from the germline V gene are SGHAT and FQNNGV. V was cut by 1 base and J by 5 bases, with 11 bases left in between. The length of the CDR3 is 14 residues. CDR3 sequence (DNA): TGTGCCAGCAGCTTAGGGATTGGGCTGGAGACCCAGTACTTC. The encoded protein is CASSLGIGLETQYF.

V is TRBV9 and J is TRBJ1-5; the D gene is possibly TRBD1 (6 bases). The V end was cut by 0 bases, the J end by 5 bases, with 9 bases between. This CDR3 has 14 residues. The germline gives CDR1 SGDLS, CDR2 YYNGEE. CDR3 residues: CASSVGSGDQPQHF. Here the CDR3 DNA reads TGTGCCAGCAGCGTAGGGTCAGGGGATCAGCCCCAGCATTTT.

This clonotype was found a few times. The chain has TRBV20-1 and TRBJ2-1; D may correspond to TRBD1 or TRBD2 (5 bases each). The CDR3 runs 16 residues. V was pared by 0 bases and J by 0 bases, with 12 bases between. Germline lookup yields CDR1 DFQATT and CDR2 SNEGSKA (reference sequence). The CDR3 protein is CSARDPGGHSYNEQFF. Written as DNA, the CDR3 is TGCAGTGCTAGAGATCCTGGGGGTCACTCCTACAATGAGCAGTTCTTC.

This clonotype was seen ten or more times. The chain carries TRBV30 and TRBJ2-7, with D tentatively TRBD1 (6 bases). The length of the CDR3 is 13 residues. V shed 4 bases and J shed 7 bases, with 17 bases lying between them. Germline CDR1 GTSNPN, CDR2 SVGIG (reference sequence). The CDR3 loop reads CAWMLGTGQEQYF. The CDR3, as DNA: TGTGCCTGGATGTTAGGAACAGGGCAAGAGCAGTACTTC. Supplemented by reference TRBV30 and TRBJ2-7, the full variable domain reads SQTIHQWPATLVQPVGSPLSLECTVEGTSNPNLYWYRQAAGRGLQLLFYSVGIGQISSEVPQNLSASRPQDRQFILSSKKLLLSDSGFYLCAWMLGTGQEQYFGPGTRLTVT.